This entry concerns a single T cell receptor beta chain. The data originate from a study of blood T cell repertoires in COVID-19. As handled by the study authors: It was from reference gene primer amplification that nucleated cell counts were estimated. The table came from immunoSEQ multiplex PCR; TCRdb's copy has only in-frame clones and leaves some out. That table supplies the V and J calls and clone size; D and trimming were determined from the DNA. The data show almost 90,000 clones, less than 95% seen once. Trimming stripped 6 bases from V and 2 bases from J, with 12 bases between. CDR3 length: 14 residues. In germline, CDR1 is SGDLS, CDR2 YYNGEE.

Sample: peripheral blood. V and J are TRBV9 and TRBJ2-1, with a tentative D call TRBD2 (5 bases). The sequence was collected from a man between 18 and 29 years old with COVID-19, enrolled during active disease. Here the CDR3 reads CASNGGTAYNEQFF. CDR3 bases: TGTGCCAGCAACGGAGGTACAGCCTACAATGAGCAGTTCTTC.